The clone carrying this T cell receptor (beta chain) was seen more than once but under ten times. The sample comes from a study of blood T cells in healthy people across ages. A second PCR, run for roughly 7 to 11 cycles, used a sample-barcoded 5' primer plus a J-beta primer mix. TCRdb analysed the 5' RACE reads with MiXCR anew, one entry per CDR3 protein. The sample has 1.5 million to 2 million distinct CDR3 sequences, about 39% seen once. V was shortened by 4 bases and J by 2 bases, with 17 bases between the two germline ends. This CDR3 region has 16 residues. Per the germline V gene, CDR1 is SGHTA and CDR2 is FQGNSA.

The TCR comes from a human donor in good health. Specimen: blood. This chain joins TRBV7-2 and TRBJ1-2, with D possibly TRBD1 on 6 matching bases. The CDR3 nucleotides are TGTGCCAGCAGCTCGCAGGGGAATCAGGGGAACTATGGCTACACCTTC. Amino acids: CASSSQGNQGNYGYTF.